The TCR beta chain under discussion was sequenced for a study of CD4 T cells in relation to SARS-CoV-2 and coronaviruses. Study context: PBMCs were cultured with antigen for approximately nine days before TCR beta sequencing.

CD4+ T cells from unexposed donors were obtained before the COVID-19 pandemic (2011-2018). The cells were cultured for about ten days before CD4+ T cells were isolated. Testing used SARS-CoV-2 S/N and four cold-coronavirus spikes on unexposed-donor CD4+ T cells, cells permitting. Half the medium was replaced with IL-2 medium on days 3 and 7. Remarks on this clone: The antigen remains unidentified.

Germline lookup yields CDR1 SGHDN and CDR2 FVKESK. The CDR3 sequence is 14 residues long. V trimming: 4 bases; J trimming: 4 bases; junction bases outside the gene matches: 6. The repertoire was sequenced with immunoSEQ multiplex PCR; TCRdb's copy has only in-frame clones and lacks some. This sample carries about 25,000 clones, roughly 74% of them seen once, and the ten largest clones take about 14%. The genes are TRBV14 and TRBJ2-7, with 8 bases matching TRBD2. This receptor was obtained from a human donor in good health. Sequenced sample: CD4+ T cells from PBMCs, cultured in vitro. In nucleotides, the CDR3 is TGTGCCAGCAGCCTGGGGACTAGTGGTTACGAGCAGTACTTC. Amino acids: CASSLGTSGYEQYF.